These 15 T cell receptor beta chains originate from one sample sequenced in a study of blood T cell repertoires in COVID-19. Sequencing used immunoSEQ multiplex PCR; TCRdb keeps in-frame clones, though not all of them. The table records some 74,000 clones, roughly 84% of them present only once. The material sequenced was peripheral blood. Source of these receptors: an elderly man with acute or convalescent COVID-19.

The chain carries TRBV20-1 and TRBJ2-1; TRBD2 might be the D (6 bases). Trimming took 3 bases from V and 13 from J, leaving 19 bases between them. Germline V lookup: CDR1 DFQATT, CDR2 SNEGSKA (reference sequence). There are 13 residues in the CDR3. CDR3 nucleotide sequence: TGCAGTGCTAGTGGGGCGGGACCAGAAACCCAGTTCTTC. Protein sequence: CSASGAGPETQFF.

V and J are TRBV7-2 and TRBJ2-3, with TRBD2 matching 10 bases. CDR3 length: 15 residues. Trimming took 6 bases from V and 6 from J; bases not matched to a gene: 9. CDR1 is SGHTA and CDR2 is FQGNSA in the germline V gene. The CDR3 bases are TGTGCCAGCAGGTCACTAGCGGGGTTCGTGGATACGCAGTATTTT. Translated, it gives CASRSLAGFVDTQYF.

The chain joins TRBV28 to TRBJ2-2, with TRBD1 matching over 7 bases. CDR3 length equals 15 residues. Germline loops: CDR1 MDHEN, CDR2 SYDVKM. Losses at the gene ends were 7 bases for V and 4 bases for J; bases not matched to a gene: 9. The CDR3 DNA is TGTGCCAGCACTAGAGGGGGCAGCCGCACCGGGGAGCTGTTTTTT. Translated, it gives CASTRGGSRTGELFF. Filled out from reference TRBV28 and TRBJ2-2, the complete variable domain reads DVKVTQSSRYLVKRTGEKVFLECVQDMDHENMFWYRQDPGLGLRLIYFSYDVKMKEKGDIPEGYSVSREKKERFSLILESASTNQTSMYLCASTRGGSRTGELFFGEGSRLTVL.

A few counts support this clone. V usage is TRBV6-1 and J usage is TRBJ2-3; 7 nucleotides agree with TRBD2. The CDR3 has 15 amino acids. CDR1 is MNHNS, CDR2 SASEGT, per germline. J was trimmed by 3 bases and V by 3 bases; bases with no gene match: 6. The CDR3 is CASSEEGLRTDTQYF. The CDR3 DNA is TGTGCCAGCAGTGAGGAGGGACTAAGGACAGATACGCAGTATTTT.

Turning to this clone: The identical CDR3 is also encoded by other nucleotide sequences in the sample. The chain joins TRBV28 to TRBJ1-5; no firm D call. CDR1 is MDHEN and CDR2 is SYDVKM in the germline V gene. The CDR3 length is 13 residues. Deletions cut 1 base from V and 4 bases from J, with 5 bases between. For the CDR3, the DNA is TGTGCCAGCAGTTTATCCGGGAATCAGCCCCAGCATTTT. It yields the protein CASSLSGNQPQHF.

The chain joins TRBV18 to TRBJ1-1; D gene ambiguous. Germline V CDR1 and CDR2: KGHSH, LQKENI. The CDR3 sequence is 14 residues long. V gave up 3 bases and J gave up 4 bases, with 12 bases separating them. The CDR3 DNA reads TGTGCCAGCTCACCCTCTGAGGAGTTCACTGAAGCTTTCTTT. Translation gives CASSPSEEFTEAFF.

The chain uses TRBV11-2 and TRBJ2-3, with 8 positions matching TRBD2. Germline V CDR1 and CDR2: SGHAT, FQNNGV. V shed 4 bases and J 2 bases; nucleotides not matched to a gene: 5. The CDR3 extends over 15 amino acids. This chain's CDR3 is CASSSGGQPTDTQYF. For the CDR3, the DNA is TGTGCCAGCAGCTCGGGGGGGCAGCCCACAGATACGCAGTATTTT.

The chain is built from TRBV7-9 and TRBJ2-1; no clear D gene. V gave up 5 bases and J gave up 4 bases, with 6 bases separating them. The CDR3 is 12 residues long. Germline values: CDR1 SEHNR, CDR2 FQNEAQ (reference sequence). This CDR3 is CASSLRYNEQFF. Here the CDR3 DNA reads TGTGCCAGCAGCCTCAGATACAATGAGCAGTTCTTC.

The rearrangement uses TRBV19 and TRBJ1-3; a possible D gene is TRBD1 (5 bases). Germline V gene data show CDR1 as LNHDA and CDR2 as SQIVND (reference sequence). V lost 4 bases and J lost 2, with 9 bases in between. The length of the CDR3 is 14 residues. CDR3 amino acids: CASSSLGPGNTIYF. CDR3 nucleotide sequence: TGTGCCAGTAGTAGTTTGGGGCCTGGAAACACCATATATTTT.

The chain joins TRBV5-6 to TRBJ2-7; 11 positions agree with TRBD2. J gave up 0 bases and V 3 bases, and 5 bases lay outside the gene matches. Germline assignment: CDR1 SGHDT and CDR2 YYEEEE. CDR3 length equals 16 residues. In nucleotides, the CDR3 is TGTGCCAGCAGCTGGGGACTAGCGGAATTCTCCTACGAGCAGTACTTC. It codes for CASSWGLAEFSYEQYF.

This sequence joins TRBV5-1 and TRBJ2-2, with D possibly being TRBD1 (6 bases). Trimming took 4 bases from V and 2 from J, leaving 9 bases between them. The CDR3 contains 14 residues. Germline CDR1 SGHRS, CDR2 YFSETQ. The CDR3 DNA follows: TGCGCCAGCAGCACCGGGACAAACACCGGGGAGCTGTTTTTT. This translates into CASSTGTNTGELFF.

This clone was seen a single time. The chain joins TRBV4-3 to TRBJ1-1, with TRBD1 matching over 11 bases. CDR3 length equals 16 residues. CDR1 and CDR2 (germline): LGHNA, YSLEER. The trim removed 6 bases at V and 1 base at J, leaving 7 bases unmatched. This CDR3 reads CASRGQGDSPNTEAFF. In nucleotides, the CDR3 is TGCGCCAGCAGGGGACAGGGGGACTCCCCGAACACTGAAGCTTTCTTT.

The DNA of the CDR3 is TGTGCCAGCAGGGTGCACGGAGTAGCGGGAGGTTCAGATACGCAGTATTTT. Residues: CASRVHGVAGGSDTQYF. The chain uses TRBV2 and TRBJ2-3, with TRBD2 matching 10 bases. In germline, CDR1 is SNHLY, CDR2 FYNNEI. This CDR3 contains 17 residues. Trimming took 6 bases from V and 4 from J; bases not matched to a gene: 13.

The DNA of the CDR3 is TGTGCCTGGAGTTCCCCAGGGGATGGAAACACCATATATTTT. Its protein is CAWSSPGDGNTIYF. J is TRBJ1-3 and V is TRBV30, with D possibly TRBD1 on 6 matching bases. The V gene lost 2 bases and the J gene lost 3 bases, with 11 bases spanning the gap. CDR3 length: 14 amino acids. Germline V gene sequence: CDR1 GTSNPN, CDR2 SVGIG (reference sequence).

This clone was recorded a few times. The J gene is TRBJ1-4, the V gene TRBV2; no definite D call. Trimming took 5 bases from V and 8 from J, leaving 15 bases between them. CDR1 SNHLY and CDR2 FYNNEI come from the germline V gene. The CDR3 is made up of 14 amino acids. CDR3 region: CASSWPRGKEKLFF. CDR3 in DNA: TGTGCCAGCAGTTGGCCCCGAGGAAAGGAAAAACTGTTTTTT.